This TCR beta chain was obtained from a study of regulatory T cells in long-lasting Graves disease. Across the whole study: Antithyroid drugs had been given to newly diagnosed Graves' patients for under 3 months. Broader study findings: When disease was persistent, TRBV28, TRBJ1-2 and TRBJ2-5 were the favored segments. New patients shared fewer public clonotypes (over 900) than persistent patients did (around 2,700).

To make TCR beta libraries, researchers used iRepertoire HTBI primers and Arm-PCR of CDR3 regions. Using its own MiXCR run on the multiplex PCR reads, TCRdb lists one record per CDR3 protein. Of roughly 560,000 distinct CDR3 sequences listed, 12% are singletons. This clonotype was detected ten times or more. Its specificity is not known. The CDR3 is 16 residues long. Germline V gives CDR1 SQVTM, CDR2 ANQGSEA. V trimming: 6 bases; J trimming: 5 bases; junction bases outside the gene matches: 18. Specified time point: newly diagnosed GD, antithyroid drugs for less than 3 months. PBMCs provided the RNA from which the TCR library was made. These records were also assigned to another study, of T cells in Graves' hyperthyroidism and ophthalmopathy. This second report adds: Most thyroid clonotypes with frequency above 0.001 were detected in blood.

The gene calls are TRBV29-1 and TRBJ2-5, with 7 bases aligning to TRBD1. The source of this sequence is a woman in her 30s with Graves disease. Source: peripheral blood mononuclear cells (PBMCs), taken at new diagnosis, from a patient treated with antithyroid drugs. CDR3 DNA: TGCAGCGTGATGCTTACAAGGGACAGCCTCCAGGAGACCCAGTACTTC. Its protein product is CSVMLTRDSLQETQYF.